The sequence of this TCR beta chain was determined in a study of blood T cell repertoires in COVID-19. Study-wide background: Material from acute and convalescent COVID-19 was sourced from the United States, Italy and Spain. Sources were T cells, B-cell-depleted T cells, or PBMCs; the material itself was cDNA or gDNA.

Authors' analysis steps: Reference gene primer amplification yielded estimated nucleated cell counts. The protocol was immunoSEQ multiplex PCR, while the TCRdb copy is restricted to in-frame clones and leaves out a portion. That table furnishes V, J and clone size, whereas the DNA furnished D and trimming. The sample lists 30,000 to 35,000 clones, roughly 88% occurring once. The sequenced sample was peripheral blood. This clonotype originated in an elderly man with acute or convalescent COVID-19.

The DNA for the CDR3 is TGCGCCAGCAGCTCTCGGGGGTACACCGGGGAGCTGTTTTTT. Its translation: CASSSRGYTGELFF. The V gene is TRBV5-1, the J gene TRBJ2-2; weak D call: TRBD2 (6 bases). The germline V gene has CDR1 SGHRS and CDR2 YFSETQ. Trimming stripped 3 bases from V and 3 bases from J, with 9 bases between. The CDR3 has 14 amino acids.